This TCR beta chain was captured in a study of blood T cell repertoires in COVID-19. Study-wide context: The study drew acute and convalescent COVID-19 samples from the United States, Italy and Spain.

Only in-frame clones appear in the TCRdb table, and some are missing; sequencing was by immunoSEQ multiplex PCR. The data contain about 210,000 clones, roughly 78% of them singletons. V gave up 8 bases and J gave up 0 bases, with 14 bases separating them. Germline V gene sequence: CDR1 LNHDA, CDR2 SQIVND (reference sequence). This CDR3 contains 14 residues. This clone has only one observation. This rearrangement joins TRBV19 to TRBJ2-7; perhaps TRBD1 as D (5 bases). This TCR derives from a woman aged 40-49 years with acute or convalescent COVID-19. Sequenced sample: peripheral blood. CDR3 sequence reads: CASSRASSSYEQYF. CDR3 nucleotides: TGTGCCAGTTCCAGGGCCTCAAGCTCCTACGAGCAGTACTTC.